These 9 T cell receptor beta chains originate from one sample sequenced in a study of CD8 T cells in ankylosing spondylitis. TCRdb used MiXCR to reprocess the 5' RACE reads, holding one entry per CDR3 protein. Among almost 400,000 distinct CDR3 sequences listed, around 22% were seen once. Study-level findings and limits: One TCR beta motif, made up of roughly 8 highly homologous variants, appeared characteristic of ankylosing spondylitis blood.

These receptors are not linked to any known antigen. The sample comprised blood, either unsorted or a sorted T cell fraction (not recorded which). These receptors were obtained from a male donor with ankylosing spondylitis.

This clonotype was observed a handful of times. The J gene is TRBJ2-1, the V gene TRBV6-2 or TRBV6-3; 7 nucleotides align to TRBD2. CDR3 length equals 12 residues. J was trimmed by 9 bases and V by 7 bases; bases with no gene match: 6. Germline CDR1 is MNHEY and CDR2 is SVGEGT. The CDR3 sequence is CASTTGEGEQFF. CDR3 bases: TGTGCCAGCACCACGGGGGAGGGTGAGCAGTTCTTC.

This clonotype was detected only a few times. The chain uses TRBV11-1 and TRBJ2-6, with no clear D. The CDR3 runs to 16 residues. Trimming removed 5 bases from V and 2 bases from J, with 13 bases in between. CDR1 and CDR2 (germline): SGHAT, FQDESV (reference sequence). CDR3 coding DNA: TGTGCCAGCAGCCCAAACACAGTACCTGGGGCCAACGTCCTGACTTTC. Translating it yields CASSPNTVPGANVLTF. Full variable domain (outside the CDR3, taken from reference TRBV11-1 and TRBJ2-6): EAEVAQSPRYKITEKSQAVAFWCDPISGHATLYWYRQILGQGPELLVQFQDESVVDDSQLPKDRFSAERLKGVDSTLKIQPAELGDSAMYLCASSPNTVPGANVLTFGAGSRLTVL.

The V call is TRBV20-1, the J call TRBJ2-7; the match to TRBD2 covers 8 bases. The CDR3 contains 17 residues. V lost 6 bases to trimming and J lost 3 bases; unmatched junction nucleotides: 19. The germline CDR1 and CDR2 sequences are DFQATT and SNEGSKA (reference sequence). The CDR3, as DNA: TGCAGTGCAGACAGTGGACTAGCTCATTCCGCCGACTACGAGCAGTACTTC. It codes for CSADSGLAHSADYEQYF.

This chain uses TRBV7-3 with TRBJ2-1; 7 positions agree with TRBD1. The ends lost 1 base at V and 10 bases at J; junction bases unmatched: 7. The CDR3 contains 14 residues. Germline V gene data show CDR1 as SGHTA and CDR2 as FQGTGA. In DNA, the CDR3 is TGTGCCAGCAGCTTAATGGCAGGGGGTGACGAGCAGTTCTTC. Amino acid sequence: CASSLMAGGDEQFF.

The V call is TRBV7-3, the J call TRBJ2-2; D may be TRBD2 (7 bases). Germline values: CDR1 SGHTA, CDR2 FQGTGA. V gave up 8 bases and J gave up 3 bases, with 22 bases separating them. The CDR3 runs 17 residues. The CDR3 region is CASRLTGRGADTGELFF. The CDR3 DNA is TGTGCCAGCCGTCTTACGGGCCGGGGGGCAGACACCGGGGAGCTGTTTTTT.

This clonotype was seen a handful of times. CDR3 residues: CASSLAPGQDSYEQYF. The CDR3 nucleotides read TGCGCCAGCAGCTTGGCCCCGGGACAGGACTCCTACGAGCAGTACTTC. The chain has TRBV5-1 and TRBJ2-7; 8 bases agree with TRBD1. V lost 0 bases and J lost 0; bases outside the gene matches: 5. From germline, CDR1 is SGHRS and CDR2 YFSETQ. There are 16 residues in the CDR3.

The chain combines TRBV29-1 with TRBJ1-1, with D possibly TRBD1 on 5 matching bases. The CDR3 has 11 residues. CDR1 is SQVTM and CDR2 is ANQGSEA in the germline V gene. Trimming shortened V by 8 bases and J by 10 bases, and 17 bases separated the two germline ends. CDR3 region: CSSQAEGRAFF. CDR3 in DNA: TGCAGCTCCCAAGCTGAGGGGCGAGCTTTCTTT.

This clonotype was seen ten or more times. The chain couples TRBV7-2 to TRBJ2-2, with D possibly matching TRBD2 (5 bases). In germline, CDR1 is SGHTA, CDR2 FQGNSA. V was pared by 5 bases and J by 7 bases, with 17 bases between. The CDR3 totals 15 residues. CDR3 sequence reads: CASSPGISDVGELFF. The CDR3, as DNA: TGTGCCAGCAGCCCCGGGATATCCGACGTCGGGGAGCTGTTTTTT.

The chain employs TRBV7-3 and TRBJ2-4, with a weak D call TRBD2 (7 bases). Germline V gene data show CDR1 as SGHTA and CDR2 as FQGTGA. The CDR3 extends over 13 amino acids. Trimming left V 5 bases short and J 6 bases short, with 11 bases between. CDR3 sequence (DNA): TGTGCCAGCAGCAGGGGGGAGGGAAACATTCAGTACTTC. Protein sequence: CASSRGEGNIQYF.